These T cell receptor beta chains were read from a single sample in a study of blood T cells in healthy people across ages. TCRdb used MiXCR to reprocess the 5' RACE reads, holding one entry per CDR3 protein. This sample carries about 580,000 distinct CDR3 sequences, around 48% of them seen once, and the ten largest clones take 20% to 25%. The sequencing sample was made of blood. These receptors were taken from a man older than 75 in good health. The CDR3 runs from the conserved cysteine through the conserved F or W. Each record gives: V gene, J gene, D gene, CDR3 length, clone size, CDR3 protein, CDR3 DNA. The D gene is left open where the match is weak. Clone size is stated in some rows and not others, as once, few, many or a class when expanded.

v_call: TRBV12-3/TRBV12-4; j_call: TRBJ2-7; d_call: TRBD2; cdr3_length: 16; clone_size: .; cdr3_aa: CASSPQGAGGPYEQYF; cdr3_nt: TGTGCCAGCAGTCCCCAAGGAGCGGGGGGGCCTTACGAGCAGTACTTC
v_call: TRBV7-2; j_call: TRBJ1-2; d_call: .; cdr3_length: 13; clone_size: .; cdr3_aa: CASSTGSSFRYTF; cdr3_nt: TGTGCCAGCAGTACCGGGAGCTCATTTCGCTACACCTTC
v_call: TRBV20-1; j_call: TRBJ1-6; d_call: .; cdr3_length: 10; clone_size: .; cdr3_aa: CSARERTLHF; cdr3_nt: TGCAGTGCTAGGGAGAGGACCCTCCACTTT
v_call: TRBV5-1; j_call: TRBJ2-3; d_call: .; cdr3_length: 18; clone_size: .; cdr3_aa: CASRGLGAESSYTDTQYF; cdr3_nt: TGCGCCAGCAGAGGCCTCGGAGCAGAATCTTCATACACAGATACGCAGTATTTT
v_call: TRBV20-1; j_call: TRBJ2-6; d_call: .; cdr3_length: 14; clone_size: .; cdr3_aa: CSARTGPGANVLTF; cdr3_nt: TGCAGTGCTAGAACAGGCCCTGGGGCCAACGTCCTGACTTTC
v_call: TRBV4-1; j_call: TRBJ2-7; d_call: .; cdr3_length: 14; clone_size: .; cdr3_aa: CASSQGLDSYEQYF; cdr3_nt: TGCGCCAGCAGCCAAGGACTAGACTCCTACGAGCAGTACTTC
v_call: TRBV6-5; j_call: TRBJ2-5; d_call: TRBD2; cdr3_length: 17; clone_size: many; cdr3_aa: CASSYSASGGGRETQYF; cdr3_nt: TGTGCCAGCAGTTACTCCGCTAGCGGGGGGGGTCGGGAGACCCAGTACTTC
v_call: TRBV7-2; j_call: TRBJ1-1; d_call: TRBD1; cdr3_length: 15; clone_size: few; cdr3_aa: CASSPDRGWGTEAFF; cdr3_nt: TGTGCCAGCAGCCCGGACAGGGGTTGGGGCACTGAAGCTTTCTTT
v_call: TRBV27; j_call: TRBJ2-1; d_call: .; cdr3_length: 14; clone_size: .; cdr3_aa: CASSSTGNFGGQFF; cdr3_nt: TGTGCCAGCAGTTCCACCGGGAACTTCGGGGGGCAGTTCTTC
v_call: TRBV7-9; j_call: TRBJ2-7; d_call: .; cdr3_length: 14; clone_size: many; cdr3_aa: CASSQSGAPYEQYF; cdr3_nt: TGTGCCAGCAGCCAAAGTGGAGCTCCCTACGAGCAGTACTTC
v_call: TRBV4-2; j_call: TRBJ2-7; d_call: .; cdr3_length: 15; clone_size: .; cdr3_aa: CASSQLLGSSYEQYF; cdr3_nt: TGTGCCAGCAGCCAATTACTAGGATCCTCCTACGAGCAGTACTTC
v_call: TRBV5-1; j_call: TRBJ1-4; d_call: TRBD1; cdr3_length: 14; clone_size: .; cdr3_aa: CASSLDRGGEKLFF; cdr3_nt: TGCGCCAGCAGCTTGGACAGGGGAGGTGAAAAACTGTTTTTT
v_call: TRBV6-2/TRBV6-3; j_call: TRBJ2-5; d_call: .; cdr3_length: 13; clone_size: .; cdr3_aa: CASSYSKLETQYF; cdr3_nt: TGTGCCAGCAGTTACTCGAAACTGGAGACCCAGTACTTC
v_call: TRBV15; j_call: TRBJ2-2; d_call: .; cdr3_length: 15; clone_size: .; cdr3_aa: CATSRDMGTTGELFF; cdr3_nt: TGTGCCACCAGCAGAGATATGGGGACCACCGGGGAGCTGTTTTTT
v_call: TRBV20-1; j_call: TRBJ2-3; d_call: .; cdr3_length: 15; clone_size: .; cdr3_aa: CSAKWGRGPTDTQYF; cdr3_nt: TGCAGTGCTAAATGGGGGCGGGGGCCCACAGATACGCAGTATTTT
v_call: TRBV12-3/TRBV12-4; j_call: TRBJ1-5; d_call: .; cdr3_length: 16; clone_size: once; cdr3_aa: CASSFWEGPGNQPQHF; cdr3_nt: TGTGCCAGCAGTTTTTGGGAGGGGCCAGGCAATCAGCCCCAGCATTTT
v_call: TRBV20-1; j_call: TRBJ2-7; d_call: .; cdr3_length: 13; clone_size: .; cdr3_aa: CSASPGALYEQYF; cdr3_nt: TGCAGTGCTAGCCCGGGAGCTTTGTACGAGCAGTACTTC
v_call: TRBV20-1; j_call: TRBJ2-1; d_call: .; cdr3_length: 15; clone_size: .; cdr3_aa: CSAREVVSSYNEQFF; cdr3_nt: TGCAGTGCTAGAGAGGTGGTTAGCTCCTACAATGAGCAGTTCTTC